This entry features one T cell receptor beta chain sequence. This CDR3 is built from 16 residues. The entry originates in a study of blood T cell repertoires in COVID-19. Whole-study context: Nucleic acid was either cDNA or gDNA, and it came from T cells, B-cell-depleted T cells, or PBMCs.

Generated by immunoSEQ multiplex PCR, the TCRdb table keeps only in-frame clones and is missing some. The table includes approximately 88,000 clones, about 70% detected once. This TCR derives from a woman aged 80 or older with active or convalescent COVID-19. This chain uses TRBV7-5 with TRBJ2-4; TRBD2 is the table's D call and was not checked against the DNA. TRBV7-5 is noted as a pseudogene. Sequenced input: peripheral blood. As DNA, the CDR3 is TGTGCCAGAAGCCTACCCCGCCCTCCAGCCAAAAACATTCAGTACTTC. Its translation is CARSLPRPPAKNIQYF.